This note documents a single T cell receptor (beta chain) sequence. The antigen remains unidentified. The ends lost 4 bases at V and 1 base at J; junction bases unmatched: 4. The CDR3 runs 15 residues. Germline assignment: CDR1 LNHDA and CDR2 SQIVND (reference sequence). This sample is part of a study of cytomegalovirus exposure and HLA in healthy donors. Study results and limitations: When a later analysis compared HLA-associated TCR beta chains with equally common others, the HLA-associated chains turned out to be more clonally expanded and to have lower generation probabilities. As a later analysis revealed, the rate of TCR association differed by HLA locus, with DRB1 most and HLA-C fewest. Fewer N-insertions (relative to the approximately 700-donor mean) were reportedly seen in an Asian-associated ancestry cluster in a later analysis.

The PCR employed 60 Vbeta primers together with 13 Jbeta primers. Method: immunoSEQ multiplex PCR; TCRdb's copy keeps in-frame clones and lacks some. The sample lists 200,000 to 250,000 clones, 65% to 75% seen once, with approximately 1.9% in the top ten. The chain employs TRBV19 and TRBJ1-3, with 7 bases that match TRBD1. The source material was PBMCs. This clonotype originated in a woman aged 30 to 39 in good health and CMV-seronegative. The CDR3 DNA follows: TGTGCCAGTAGTACCGACAGGGAGTCTGGAAACACCATATATTTT. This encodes CASSTDRESGNTIYF.